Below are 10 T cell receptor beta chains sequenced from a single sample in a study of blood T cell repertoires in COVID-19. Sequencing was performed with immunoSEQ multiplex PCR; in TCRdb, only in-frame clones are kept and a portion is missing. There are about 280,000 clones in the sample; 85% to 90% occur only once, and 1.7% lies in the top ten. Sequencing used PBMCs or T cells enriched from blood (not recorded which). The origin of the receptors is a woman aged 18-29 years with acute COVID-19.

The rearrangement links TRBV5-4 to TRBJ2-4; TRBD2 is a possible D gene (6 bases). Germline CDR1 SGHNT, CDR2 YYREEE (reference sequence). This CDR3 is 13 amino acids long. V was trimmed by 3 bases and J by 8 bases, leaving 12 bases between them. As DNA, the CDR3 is TGTGCCAGCAGCTCTAGACCGGGGGACATTCAGTACTTC. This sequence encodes CASSSRPGDIQYF.

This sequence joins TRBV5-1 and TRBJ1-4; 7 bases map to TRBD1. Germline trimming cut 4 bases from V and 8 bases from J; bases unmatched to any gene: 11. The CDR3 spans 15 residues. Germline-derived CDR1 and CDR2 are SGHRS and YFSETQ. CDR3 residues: CASSLVGQGDEKLFF. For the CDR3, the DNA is TGCGCCAGCAGCCTTGTGGGCCAGGGGGACGAAAAACTGTTTTTT.

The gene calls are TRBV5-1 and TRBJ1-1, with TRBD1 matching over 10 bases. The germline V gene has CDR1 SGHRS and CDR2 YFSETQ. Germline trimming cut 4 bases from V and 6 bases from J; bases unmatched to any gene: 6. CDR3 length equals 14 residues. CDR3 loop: CASSHRDRGSEAFF. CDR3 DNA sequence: TGCGCCAGCAGCCACCGGGACAGGGGATCTGAAGCTTTCTTT.

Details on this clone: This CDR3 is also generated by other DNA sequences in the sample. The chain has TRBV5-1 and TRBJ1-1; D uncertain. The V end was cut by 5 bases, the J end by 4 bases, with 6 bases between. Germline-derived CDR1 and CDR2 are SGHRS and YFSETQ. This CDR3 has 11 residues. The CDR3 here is CASRGGTEAFF. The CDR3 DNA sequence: TGCGCCAGCAGAGGAGGCACTGAAGCTTTCTTT.

As DNA, the CDR3 is TGTGCCAGCAGCTTCACAGATACGCAGTATTTT. Encoded protein: CASSFTDTQYF. The V gene is TRBV12-3 or TRBV12-4, the J gene TRBJ2-3; the D is unclear. This CDR3 has 11 amino acids. V dropped 6 bases and J dropped 2 bases, with 3 bases sitting between them.

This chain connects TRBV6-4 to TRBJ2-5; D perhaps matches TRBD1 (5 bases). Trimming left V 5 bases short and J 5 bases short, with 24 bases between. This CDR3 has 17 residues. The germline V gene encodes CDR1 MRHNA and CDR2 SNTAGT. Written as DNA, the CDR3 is TGTGCCAGCAGTCCAGGGTTTGTTTGGGCCTCCGCCGAGACCCAGTACTTC. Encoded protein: CASSPGFVWASAETQYF.

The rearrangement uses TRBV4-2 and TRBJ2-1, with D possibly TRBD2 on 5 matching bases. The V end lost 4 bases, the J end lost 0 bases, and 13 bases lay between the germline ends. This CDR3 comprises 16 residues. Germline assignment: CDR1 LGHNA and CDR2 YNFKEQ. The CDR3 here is CASSLSLGSSYNEQFF. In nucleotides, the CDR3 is TGTGCCAGCAGCCTATCCCTGGGGAGCTCCTACAATGAGCAGTTCTTC.

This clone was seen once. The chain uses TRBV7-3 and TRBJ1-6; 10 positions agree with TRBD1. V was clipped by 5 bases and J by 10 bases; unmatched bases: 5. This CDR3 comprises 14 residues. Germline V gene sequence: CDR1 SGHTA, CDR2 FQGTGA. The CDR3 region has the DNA TGTGCCAGCAGCCCGACAGGGGGCGGCTCACCCCTCCACTTT. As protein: CASSPTGGGSPLHF.

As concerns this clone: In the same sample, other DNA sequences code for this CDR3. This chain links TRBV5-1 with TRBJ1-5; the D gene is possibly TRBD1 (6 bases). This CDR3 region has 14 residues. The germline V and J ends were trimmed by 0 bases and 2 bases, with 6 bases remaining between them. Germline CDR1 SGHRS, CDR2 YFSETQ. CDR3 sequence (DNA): TGCGCCAGCAGCTTGGCAGGGGGCAATCAGCCCCAGCATTTT. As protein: CASSLAGGNQPQHF.

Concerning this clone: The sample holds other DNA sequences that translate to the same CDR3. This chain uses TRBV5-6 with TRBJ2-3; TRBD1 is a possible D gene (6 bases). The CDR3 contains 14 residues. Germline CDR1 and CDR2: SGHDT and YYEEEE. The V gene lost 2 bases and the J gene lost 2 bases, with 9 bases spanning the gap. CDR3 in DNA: TGTGCCAGCAGCTTACAGGGTTCCACAGATACGCAGTATTTT. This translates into CASSLQGSTDTQYF.